This TCR beta chain is drawn from a study of control samples from healthy donors and cancer patients. This clone was picked up one time. Method: immunoSEQ multiplex PCR; TCRdb's copy keeps in-frame clones and lacks some. The table includes 75,000 to 90,000 clones, roughly nine tenths detected once. Trimming stripped 0 bases from V and 1 base from J, with 6 bases between. Germline V CDR1 and CDR2: MNHNY, SVGAGI (reference sequence). This CDR3 is built from 14 residues. This sequence was found in a woman between 45 and 60 years old with colorectal cancer. The gene calls are TRBV6-6 and TRBJ1-1; unclear D gene. Sequencing was performed on PBMCs. For the CDR3, the DNA is TGTGCCAGCAGTTACTCGACCAGGAACACTGAAGCTTTCTTT. Its translation is CASSYSTRNTEAFF.